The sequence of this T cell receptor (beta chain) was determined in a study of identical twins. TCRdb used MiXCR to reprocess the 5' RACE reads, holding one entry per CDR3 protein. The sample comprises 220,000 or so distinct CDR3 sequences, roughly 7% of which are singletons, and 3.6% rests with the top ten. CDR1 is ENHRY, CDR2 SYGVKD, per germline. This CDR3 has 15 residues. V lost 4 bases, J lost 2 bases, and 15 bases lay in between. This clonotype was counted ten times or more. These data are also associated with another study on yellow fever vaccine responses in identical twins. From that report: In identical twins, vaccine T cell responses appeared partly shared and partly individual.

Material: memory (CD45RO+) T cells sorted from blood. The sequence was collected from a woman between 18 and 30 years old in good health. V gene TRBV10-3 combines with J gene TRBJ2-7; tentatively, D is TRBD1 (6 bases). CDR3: CAISVSGGGTYEQYF. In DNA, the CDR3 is TGTGCCATCAGTGTCTCGGGTGGGGGCACCTACGAGCAGTACTTC.